Following are 20 T cell receptor beta chains from one sample sequenced in a study of shared clonotypes between healthy human individuals. TCRdb's table, derived via immunoSEQ multiplex PCR, lists solely in-frame clones and lacks some. The sample has about 2.2 million clones, approximately 94% seen once. CD45RO-negative, CCR7-positively selected cells formed the naive CD8 fraction, excluding terminally differentiated effector memory CD45RA+ cells. Input material: naive CD8+ T cells from PBMCs. Source of these receptors: a man aged 18-30 years in good health. Some clones in this sample may be carry-over from other donors' samples.

The chain uses TRBV19 and TRBJ2-7; D perhaps matches TRBD2 (5 bases). The CDR3 covers 15 residues. Germline V CDR1 and CDR2: LNHDA, SQIVND (reference sequence). Trimming removed 7 bases at V and 3 bases at J, with 19 bases between. In DNA form, the CDR3 reads TGTGCCAGTACCCCACGGTTAGGGAGTATCTACGAGCAGTACTTC. Encoded protein: CASTPRLGSIYEQYF.

This chain joins TRBV7-2 and TRBJ2-5, with 7 bases fitting TRBD2. The V gene's germline CDR1 is SGHTA and CDR2 FQGNSA. The CDR3 is made up of 14 amino acids. After removal of 7 bases from V and 5 bases from J, the junction contained 10 bases not matched to a gene. The CDR3 DNA follows: TGTGCCAGCAACTGGGGGGGATTTTTGGAGACCCAGTACTTC. Protein: CASNWGGFLETQYF.

The chain links TRBV2 to TRBJ2-7; D gene unclear. Looked up from germline, CDR1 is SNHLY and CDR2 is FYNNEI. V was pared by 6 bases and J by 5 bases, with 14 bases between. This CDR3 is 13 amino acids long. The CDR3 DNA follows: TGTGCCAGCAGCTCCCGAAAGGTCCACGAGCAGTACTTC. Protein: CASSSRKVHEQYF.

The gene calls are TRBV19 and TRBJ2-7, with TRBD2 matching over 10 bases. Germline CDR1 LNHDA, CDR2 SQIVND (reference sequence). V lost 1 base to trimming and J lost 6 bases; unmatched junction nucleotides: 6. The CDR3 consists of 15 residues. CDR3 nucleotide sequence: TGTGCCAGTAGTATAGCCGGACTAGCGGTCTCCGAGCAGTACTTC. Its protein is CASSIAGLAVSEQYF.

This clone was recorded once. This chain joins TRBV27 and TRBJ2-6; D is possibly TRBD1 (6 bases). Germline V lookup: CDR1 MNHEY, CDR2 SMNVEV (reference sequence). V was shortened by 3 bases and J by 1 base, with 16 bases between the two germline ends. This CDR3 is 18 amino acids long. The CDR3 DNA is TGTGCCAGCAGTTTCGCCGGGACATTAACATCTGGGGCCAACGTCCTGACTTTC. This encodes CASSFAGTLTSGANVLTF.

This chain connects TRBV15 to TRBJ1-5; weak D call: TRBD1 (5 bases). The CDR3 totals 13 residues. Trimming stripped 5 bases from V and 3 bases from J, with 8 bases between. Per the germline V gene, CDR1 is LNHNV and CDR2 is YYDKDF (reference sequence). The CDR3 is CATSGAYNQPQHF. In DNA, the CDR3 is TGTGCCACCAGCGGGGCATACAATCAGCCCCAGCATTTT. The full variable domain, in which reference TRBV15 and TRBJ1-5 provide the parts outside the CDR3, is DAMVIQNPRYQVTQFGKPVTLSCSQTLNHNVMYWYQQKSSQAPKLLFHYYDKDFNNEADTPDNFQSRRPNTSFCFLDIRSPGLGDTAMYLCATSGAYNQPQHFGDGTRLSIL.

This chain links TRBV10-3 with TRBJ2-7; 10 bases align to TRBD2. From germline, CDR1 is ENHRY and CDR2 SYGVKD. V dropped 5 bases and J dropped 2; count of bases not matched to a gene: 3. The CDR3 sequence is 14 residues long. The CDR3 DNA reads as TGTGCCATCAGTTACACTAGCGGGACCTACGAGCAGTACTTC. Amino acids: CAISYTSGTYEQYF.

The J gene is TRBJ2-4, the V gene TRBV12-5; 9 bases align to TRBD1. There are 17 residues in the CDR3. Trimming removed 4 bases from V and 5 bases from J; junction bases left unmatched: 12. The germline CDR1 and CDR2 sequences are LGHNT and FRNRAP. The CDR3 DNA reads as TGTGCTAGTGGTTCCCCACCGGGACAGGGAAAGGAAAACATTCAGTACTTC. Translation gives CASGSPPGQGKENIQYF.

The rearrangement joins TRBV7-3 to TRBJ2-3; D remains ambiguous. The CDR3 runs 15 residues. Germline CDR1 SGHTA, CDR2 FQGTGA. V was trimmed by 5 bases and J by 5 bases, leaving 17 bases between them. The CDR3 DNA sequence: TGTGCCAGCAGCCCCGACCTAGGGTTTGAAGATACGCAGTATTTT. It is translated as CASSPDLGFEDTQYF.

Worth noting for this clone: This sample also contains other DNA sequences that code for the same CDR3. The rearrangement joins TRBV6-5 to TRBJ2-7, with D maybe TRBD1 (6 bases). The CDR3 has 13 residues. The V end was cut by 0 bases, the J end by 4 bases, with 7 bases between. Germline assignment: CDR1 MNHEY and CDR2 SVGAGI. CDR3 bases: TGTGCCAGCAGTTACTCGGGGGCATACGAGCAGTACTTC. This gives the protein CASSYSGAYEQYF.

The chain joins TRBV28 to TRBJ2-7; TRBD2 matches 9 bases. The CDR3 consists of 22 residues. The V gene's germline CDR1 is MDHEN and CDR2 SYDVKM. The V segment lost 4 bases and the J segment 1 base; nucleotides outside the gene matches: 26. This chain's CDR3 is CASSSPDHGDAVASGVSYEQYF. The CDR3 bases are TGTGCCAGCAGTTCTCCAGATCACGGGGACGCCGTGGCTAGCGGGGTTTCCTACGAGCAGTACTTC. Full variable domain (rest looked up from reference TRBV28 and TRBJ2-7): DVKVTQSSRYLVKRTGEKVFLECVQDMDHENMFWYRQDPGLGLRLIYFSYDVKMKEKGDIPEGYSVSREKKERFSLILESASTNQTSMYLCASSSPDHGDAVASGVSYEQYFGPGTRLTVT.

With respect to this clone: Other DNA sequences in the same sample also yield this CDR3. This chain connects TRBV6-5 to TRBJ2-3; D uncertain. This CDR3 spans 13 amino acids. The V gene's germline CDR1 is MNHEY and CDR2 SVGAGI. Trimming cost V 2 bases and J 3 bases, with 6 bases left between them. Here the CDR3 reads CASSYRVTDTQYF. CDR3 sequence (DNA): TGTGCCAGCAGTTACAGGGTAACAGATACGCAGTATTTT.

The chain links TRBV19 to TRBJ2-1; D is ambiguous. There are 15 residues in the CDR3. The germline V gene encodes CDR1 LNHDA and CDR2 SQIVND (reference sequence). Between the trimmed V and J ends, which lost 1 base and 7 bases, there was a span of 14 bases. CDR3 nucleotide sequence: TGTGCCAGTAGTATAGGTCTGGACGCCTGGAATGAGCAGTTCTTC. Translation gives CASSIGLDAWNEQFF.

This chain uses TRBV27 with TRBJ2-7; 10 nucleotides align to TRBD1. The CDR3 runs 13 residues. Unmatched junction bases numbered 6, after V lost 0 bases and J lost 13 bases. From germline, CDR1 is MNHEY and CDR2 SMNVEV (reference sequence). CDR3 sequence reads: CASSLSIRDRGYF. DNA for the CDR3: TGTGCCAGCAGTTTATCGATTAGGGACAGGGGTTACTTC.

A single count supports this clone. The J gene is TRBJ2-7, the V gene TRBV9; 8 bases match TRBD1. CDR1 SGDLS and CDR2 YYNGEE come from the germline V gene. There are 15 residues in the CDR3. Trimming removed 3 bases from V and 5 bases from J; junction bases left unmatched: 10. The CDR3 loop reads CASSGGRGLSHEQYF. In DNA form, the CDR3 reads TGTGCCAGCAGCGGGGGCAGGGGGCTATCCCACGAGCAGTACTTC.

V gene TRBV5-1 combines with J gene TRBJ1-1, with TRBD1 as a possible D gene (6 bases). CDR1 is SGHRS and CDR2 is YFSETQ in the germline V gene. The CDR3 loop spans 16 amino acids. V gave up 3 bases and J gave up 0 bases, with 15 bases separating them. Here the CDR3 DNA reads TGCGCCAGCAGCTCCAAAGGGGGAGGTATGAACACTGAAGCTTTCTTT. It translates to CASSSKGGGMNTEAFF.

Turning to this clone: The junction shows a germline mismatch at one end, possibly a read error. The genes are TRBV4-1 and TRBJ2-7; 14 bases agree with TRBD2. This CDR3 is 18 amino acids long. Germline loops: CDR1 MGHRA, CDR2 YSYEKL. The CDR3 coding sequence is TGCGCCAGCAACCAAGAACTGGGACTAGCGGGAGTGTCTTACGAGCAGTACTTC. This gives the protein CASNQELGLAGVSYEQYF.

V and J are TRBV7-9 and TRBJ2-1; 9 nucleotides align to TRBD2. Trimming at V came to 7 bases and at J to 6 bases, leaving 10 bases not matched to a gene. The CDR3 consists of 15 residues. The germline V gene has CDR1 SEHNR and CDR2 FQNEAQ (reference sequence). CDR3 bases: TGTGCCAGCATCCCTGTAGGGACTAGCCTCAATGAGCAGTTCTTC. Amino acid sequence: CASIPVGTSLNEQFF.

V usage is TRBV27 and J usage is TRBJ1-5, with D perhaps matching TRBD1 (5 bases). The CDR3 is made up of 16 amino acids. V lost 2 bases to trimming and J lost 1 base, with 12 bases between them. The germline gives CDR1 MNHEY, CDR2 SMNVEV (reference sequence). The CDR3 DNA sequence: TGTGCCAGCAGTTTACTGGGACCGAGGAGCAATCAGCCCCAGCATTTT. It codes for CASSLLGPRSNQPQHF.

The rearrangement links TRBV10-1 to TRBJ2-7; 10 nucleotides align to TRBD1. This CDR3 region has 18 residues. CDR1 WNHNN and CDR2 SYGVQD come from the germline V gene (reference sequence). Trimming removed 10 bases from V and 2 bases from J; junction bases left unmatched: 20. CDR3 amino acids: CATPLGGLDRGEPYEQYF. The CDR3 DNA is TGCGCCACGCCCCTCGGGGGATTGGACAGGGGGGAACCCTACGAGCAGTACTTC.